The 20 T cell receptor beta chains listed next were all sequenced from one sample in a study of T-cell reconstitution after alpha-beta-depleted transplantation in children. As it was prepared, the TCRbeta library received unique molecular identifiers. MiXCR was run by TCRdb on the PCR reads, yielding one entry per CDR3 protein. The data hold about 500,000 distinct CDR3 sequences, with over 25% observed a single time. Sequenced material: PBMCs from the stem cell graft donor, taken from the stem cell graft. The receptors shown here come from a human donor who donated a stem cell graft to a child with aplastic anemia.

There are a few counts of this clonotype. This rearrangement joins TRBV20-1 to TRBJ2-4, with TRBD2 matching over 12 bases. The CDR3 has 15 amino acids. V shed 3 bases, J shed 8 bases, and the junction held 8 bases outside the gene matches. Per germline, CDR1 DFQATT and CDR2 SNEGSKA (reference sequence). The CDR3, as DNA: TGCAGTGCTAGGGATACTAGCGGGAGGTGGTACATTCAGTACTTC. It codes for CSARDTSGRWYIQYF.

This clonotype was counted many times. V is TRBV12-3 or TRBV12-4 and J is TRBJ1-1, with D possibly matching TRBD1 (6 bases). V shed 3 bases and J shed 0 bases, with 8 bases lying between them. The CDR3 is 14 residues long. CDR3 coding DNA: TGTGCCAGCAGTTTGGGACACCTGAACACTGAAGCTTTCTTT. Protein product: CASSLGHLNTEAFF.

The V gene is TRBV29-1, the J gene TRBJ1-1; D gene unclear. The CDR3 runs 12 residues. V was trimmed by 1 base and J by 11 bases, leaving 14 bases between them. Germline CDR1 reads SQVTM; CDR2 reads ANQGSEA. The CDR3 nucleotides are TGCAGCGTTGAAGTAGGGCGCACCAGTGCTTTCTTT. Its translation is CSVEVGRTSAFF.

This clonotype has only a few counts. This rearrangement joins TRBV6-6 to TRBJ2-2, with D maybe TRBD1 (5 bases). The CDR3 totals 13 residues. V lost 6 bases, J lost 6 bases, and 11 bases lay in between. Germline CDR1 is MNHNY and CDR2 is SVGAGI (reference sequence). The CDR3 DNA follows: TGTGCCAGCAGGCAGGGTAATCCCGGGGAGCTGTTTTTT. Translation gives CASRQGNPGELFF.

The chain combines TRBV10-1 with TRBJ2-1; 8 nucleotides agree with TRBD2. This CDR3 has 15 residues. Germline trimming cut 0 bases from V and 5 bases from J; bases unmatched to any gene: 3. CDR1 WNHNN and CDR2 SYGVQD come from the germline V gene (reference sequence). The CDR3 loop reads CASSESSGINNEQFF. DNA of the CDR3: TGCGCCAGCAGTGAGTCTAGCGGGATAAACAATGAGCAGTTCTTC.

The J gene is TRBJ2-7, the V gene TRBV7-2; TRBD2 aligns across 8 bases. CDR1 and CDR2 from the germline V gene are SGHTA and FQGNSA. V dropped 3 bases and J dropped 7; count of bases not matched to a gene: 5. CDR3 length: 13 residues. For the CDR3, the DNA is TGTGCCAGCAGCTTTACCGGGACTAGAGAGCAGTACTTC. Translation gives CASSFTGTREQYF.

The chain uses TRBV2 and TRBJ1-4; the D is unclear. This CDR3 comprises 14 residues. The germline gives CDR1 SNHLY, CDR2 FYNNEI. The V end lost 2 bases, the J end lost 10 bases, and 14 bases lay between the germline ends. Here the CDR3 reads CASSESQRRVKLFF. As DNA, the CDR3 is TGTGCCAGCAGTGAATCCCAGAGAAGGGTAAAACTGTTTTTT.

The CDR3 region is CASSPRDSQQYF. The DNA of the CDR3 is TGTGCCAGTAGTCCCCGGGACTCCCAACAGTATTTT. The chain uses TRBV19 and TRBJ2-3; tentatively, D is TRBD2 (6 bases). Germline V gene sequence: CDR1 LNHDA, CDR2 SQIVND (reference sequence). Between the trimmed V and J ends, which lost 5 bases and 12 bases, there was a span of 15 bases. The CDR3 runs 12 residues.

The rearrangement uses TRBV5-1 and TRBJ1-2; TRBD1 is a possible D gene (6 bases). V dropped 4 bases and J dropped 1 base, with 11 bases sitting between them. Germline V gene lookup returns CDR1 SGHRS and CDR2 YFSETQ. The CDR3 loop spans 14 amino acids. The CDR3 spells CASSEGVFNYGYTF. The DNA for the CDR3 is TGCGCCAGCAGCGAGGGGGTGTTTAACTATGGCTACACCTTC. Together with reference TRBV5-1 and TRBJ1-2, the CDR3 gives the full variable domain: KAGVTQTPRYLIKTRGQQVTLSCSPISGHRSVSWYQQTPGQGLQFLFEYFSETQRNKGNFPGRFSGRQFSNSRSEMNVSTLELGDSALYLCASSEGVFNYGYTFGSGTRLTVV.

This chain joins TRBV7-2 and TRBJ2-3, with no clear D. Germline CDR1 reads SGHTA; CDR2 reads FQGNSA. The CDR3 length is 14 residues. The germline V and J ends were trimmed by 3 bases and 0 bases, with 7 bases remaining between them. CDR3 amino acids: CASSFGISTDTQYF. The CDR3 DNA is TGTGCCAGCAGCTTTGGGATCAGCACAGATACGCAGTATTTT.

This clonotype was observed a few times. The chain links TRBV7-9 to TRBJ1-2; D might be TRBD1 (6 bases). Germline CDR1 SEHNR, CDR2 FQNEAQ (reference sequence). The germline V and J ends were trimmed by 8 bases and 5 bases, with 9 bases remaining between them. The CDR3 is 11 residues long. CDR3 sequence (DNA): TGTGCCAGCGAGGGGGTGTATGGCTACACCTTC. Its translation is CASEGVYGYTF.

The chain employs TRBV6-2 or TRBV6-3 and TRBJ1-2, with unresolved D. V dropped 7 bases and J dropped 0 bases, with 15 bases sitting between them. Germline V gene data show CDR1 as MNHEY and CDR2 as SVGEGT. The CDR3 runs to 15 residues. The CDR3 region is CASNPWAQSNYGYTF. As DNA, the CDR3 is TGTGCCAGCAATCCCTGGGCACAGTCTAACTATGGCTACACCTTC.

This clonotype was counted between two and nine times. This chain uses TRBV29-1 with TRBJ1-4; D gene ambiguous. The CDR3 sequence is 14 residues long. V was trimmed by 7 bases and J by 0 bases, leaving 12 bases between them. Looked up from germline, CDR1 is SQVTM and CDR2 is ANQGSEA. In nucleotides, the CDR3 is TGCAGCGCTATAGGAAAAGCAACTAATGAAAAACTGTTTTTT. Amino acids: CSAIGKATNEKLFF.

The chain has TRBV7-3 and TRBJ2-3; 8 bases are shared with TRBD1. This CDR3 is 16 amino acids long. The V gene's germline CDR1 is SGHTA and CDR2 FQGTGA. The trim removed 2 bases at V and 3 bases at J, leaving 7 bases unmatched. CDR3 DNA: TGTGCCAGCAGCTTACGGGCAGGGGGCGCGACAGATACGCAGTATTTT. Its translation: CASSLRAGGATDTQYF.

This clonotype showed up just a few times. The chain uses TRBV12-3 or TRBV12-4 and TRBJ2-1, with 10 nucleotides matching TRBD2. The length of the CDR3 is 16 residues. V trimming: 4 bases; J trimming: 4 bases; junction bases outside the gene matches: 7. CDR3 DNA sequence: TGTGCCAGCAGTTCGTCGGGACTAGCGTGGTACAATGAGCAGTTCTTC. It is translated as CASSSSGLAWYNEQFF.

V gene TRBV7-8 combines with J gene TRBJ1-5; 7 bases are shared with TRBD1. V gave up 5 bases and J gave up 2 bases; unmatched junction bases: 9. Germline CDR1 and CDR2: SGHVS and FQNEAQ. CDR3 length: 16 amino acids. CDR3 in amino acids: CASSPPRTGGNQPQHF. CDR3 in DNA: TGTGCCAGCAGCCCCCCCAGGACAGGAGGCAATCAGCCCCAGCATTTT.

V is TRBV10-3 and J is TRBJ2-7; D ambiguous. The CDR3 has 11 amino acids. The V and J ends lost 5 bases and 0 bases respectively, with 2 bases between them. The germline V gene encodes CDR1 ENHRY and CDR2 SYGVKD. The CDR3 protein is CAISSSYEQYF. DNA for the CDR3: TGTGCCATCAGTTCCTCCTACGAGCAGTACTTC.

The V call is TRBV5-4, the J call TRBJ1-2, with unresolved D. Germline lookup yields CDR1 SGHNT and CDR2 YYREEE (reference sequence). Trimming cost V 2 bases and J 4 bases, with 12 bases left between them. The CDR3 runs 14 residues. CDR3 region: CASSLRNQPYGYTF. CDR3 sequence (DNA): TGTGCCAGCAGCTTAAGGAACCAACCCTATGGCTACACCTTC.

V is TRBV7-6 and J is TRBJ2-7; no reliable D call. There are 13 residues in the CDR3. V lost 1 base, J lost 3 bases, and 7 bases lay in between. CDR1 SGHVS and CDR2 FNYEAQ come from the germline V gene. The CDR3 region has the DNA TGTGCCAGCAGCTTAGGAATGGACTACGAGCAGTACTTC. This gives the protein CASSLGMDYEQYF. Looking up the rest from reference TRBV7-6 and TRBJ2-7 gives the full variable domain: GAGVSQSPRYKVTKRGQDVALRCDPISGHVSLYWYRQALGQGPEFLTYFNYEAQQDKSGLPNDRFSAERPEGSISTLTIQRTEQRDSAMYRCASSLGMDYEQYFGPGTRLTVT.

The chain links TRBV18 to TRBJ1-1; no reliable D call. The CDR3 spans 15 residues. With 3 bases removed from V and 2 bases from J, the gap between germline ends came to 13 bases. Germline-derived CDR1 and CDR2 are KGHSH and LQKENI. CDR3 DNA sequence: TGTGCCAGCTCACCGCGGACTGAGGTTAACACTGAAGCTTTCTTT. Translated: CASSPRTEVNTEAFF.